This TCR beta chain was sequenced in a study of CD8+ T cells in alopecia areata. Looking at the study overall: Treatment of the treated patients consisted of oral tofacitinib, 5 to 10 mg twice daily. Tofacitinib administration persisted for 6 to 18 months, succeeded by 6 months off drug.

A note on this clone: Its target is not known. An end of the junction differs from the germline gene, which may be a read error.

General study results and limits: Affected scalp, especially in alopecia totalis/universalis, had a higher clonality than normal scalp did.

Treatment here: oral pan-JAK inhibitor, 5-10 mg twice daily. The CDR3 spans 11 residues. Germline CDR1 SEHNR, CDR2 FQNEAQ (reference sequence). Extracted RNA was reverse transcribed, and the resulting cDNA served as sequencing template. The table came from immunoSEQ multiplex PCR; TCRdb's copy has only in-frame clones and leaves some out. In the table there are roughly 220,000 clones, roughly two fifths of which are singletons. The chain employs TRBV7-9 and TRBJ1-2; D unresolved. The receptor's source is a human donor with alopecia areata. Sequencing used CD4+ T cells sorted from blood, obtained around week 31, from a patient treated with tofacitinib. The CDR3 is CASSQDGEDTF. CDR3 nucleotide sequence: TGCGCCAGCAGCCAAGATGGGGAGGACACCTTC.